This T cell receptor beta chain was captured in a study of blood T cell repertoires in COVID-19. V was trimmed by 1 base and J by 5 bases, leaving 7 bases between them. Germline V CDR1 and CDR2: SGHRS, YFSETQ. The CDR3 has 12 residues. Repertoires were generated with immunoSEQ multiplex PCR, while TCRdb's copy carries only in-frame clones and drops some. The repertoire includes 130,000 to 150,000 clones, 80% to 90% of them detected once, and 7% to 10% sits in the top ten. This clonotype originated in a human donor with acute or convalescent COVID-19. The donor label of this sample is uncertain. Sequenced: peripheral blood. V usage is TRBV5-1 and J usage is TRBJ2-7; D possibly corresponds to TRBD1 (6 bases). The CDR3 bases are TGCGCCAGCAGCTTGCCAGGGGACGAGCAGTACTTC. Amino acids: CASSLPGDEQYF.